The text below deals with one T cell receptor (beta chain). The antigen this receptor binds is unknown. Per-base qualities were not stored, and no clone one base away is much larger. Germline trimming: 3 bases from V, 2 bases from J; junction bases outside gene matches: 11. There are 18 amino acids in the CDR3, from cysteine to phenylalanine inclusive. The only DNA kept is the CDR3, 54 bases in frame from the first base. The germline V gene (reference sequence) provides CDR1 LNHDA and CDR2 SQIVND. Sample time point, as interpreted from the label and publication: baseline before first vaccination. Vaccinee samples came from UK trials COV001 and COV002, including a single-blind randomized controlled phase 2/3 trial of AZD1222 (ChAdOx1 nCoV-19) in healthy adults. For TCRbeta chain sequencing, PBMC samples from trial participants were taken at day 0 and at day 28 after the second dose. The sample is drawn from a study of T cell responses to AZD1222 COVID-19 vaccine (dated by TCRdb to the early 2020s). Regarding the complete study: AZD1222 recipients with second doses at about 4 weeks or about 12 weeks were pooled, because spike-specific TCR depth and breadth did not differ between schedules. Trial participants were enrolled into age subgroups of 18-55, 56-69 and 70-plus years, which contained roughly 140, 27 and 60 TCR-sequenced participants, respectively. A total of under 250 trial participants underwent TCR sequencing, of whom about 200 had received two doses of AZD1222 and about 25 had received two doses of the MenACWY control vaccine.

The CDR3 regions of human TCRbeta chains were analyzed by immunosequencing. The paper's processing steps were these. TCRs in the repertoires were compared against a reference library of SARS-CoV-2-specific TCRs that had been generated with the MIRA antigen-specificity platform. Breadth was defined as the fraction of unique TCRs that were SARS-CoV-2-associated. Depth was defined as the fraction of total T cells that were SARS-CoV-2-associated. Using the MIRA data, each spike-specific TCR was assigned both to the spike region to which the TCR was reactive and to a CD4 or CD8 class. Log10-transformed breadth and depth values were compared by one-way ANOVA with Sidak's multiple comparisons tests. In its TCRdb copy, this immuneACCESS table keeps in-frame sequences only and misses some clones. Where compared with another copy, unresolved V genes explain less than half of these, and the others have no known cause. V, J and clone size are taken as reported in that table, and D and trimming were inferred from the DNA itself. The sample table lists fewer than 150,000 clones, approximately 88% of them with a count of one. The ten most abundant clones make up approximately 4% of the sample.

The study at large found these results: The whole spike protein was spanned by vaccine-associated CD4 TCRs, and dominant responses were seen in regions 160-218 and 743-854. The 56-69-year group was small, and its depth increase did not reach significance, likely because of low power. Reportedly, close to half of the unique spike-specific TCRs recognized epitopes lying outside the regions that are mutated in the B.1.351 and B.1.1.7 variants. A significant rise in spike-specific TCR breadth and depth was observed after two AZD1222 doses relative to day 0 and relative to MenACWY recipients. Participants were mostly white British, with more females than males. The authors suggested clonal diversity may have been underestimated. Conclusions about previously exposed vaccinees are limited because only six or seven AZD1222 recipients were SARS-CoV-2 seropositive at baseline. Because no day 14 peak-response samples were available, repertoires were characterized only after the peak T cell response.

The source is an adult in good health. The chain is made from TRBV19 and TRBJ2-7; 12 nucleotides in the junction match TRBD1. This specimen was peripheral blood, taken on day 0 of AZD1222 vaccination. For the CDR3, the sequence is CASSISSGQGAPAYEQYF. The DNA sequence is TGTGCCAGTAGTATTAGCTCGGGACAGGGGGCCCCCGCCTACGAGCAGTACTTC.